The entry that follows covers one T cell receptor beta chain sequence. This record comes from a study of blood T cell repertoires in COVID-19. Study-wide background: Whether acute or convalescent, the COVID-19 samples came from the United States, Italy and Spain. T cells, B-cell-depleted T cells, or PBMCs supplied cDNA or gDNA.

The CDR3 has 14 amino acids. V shed 1 base and J 9 bases; nucleotides not matched to a gene: 6. Germline V gene lookup returns CDR1 MNHEY and CDR2 SVGAGI. As originally analysed: Estimation of nucleated cell counts was performed using reference gene primer amplification. Measured with immunoSEQ multiplex PCR; TCRdb has only the in-frame clones, and not every one. The V and J calls and clone size are taken from that table; D and trimming were inferred from the DNA. The sample consists of 180,000 or so clones, just under 90% of them appearing once. The sequenced material came from peripheral blood. The sequence came from a man younger than 30 with active or convalescent COVID-19. The chain employs TRBV6-5 and TRBJ2-1; 7 positions match TRBD1. The DNA for the CDR3 is TGTGCCAGCAGTTACTTTACAGGGGTCAGTGAGCAGTTCTTC. Its translation is CASSYFTGVSEQFF.